Below, 5 T cell receptor beta chains from the same sample are listed, as sequenced in a study of PD-L1 blockade in urothelial cancer. TCRdb keeps only in-frame clones here, not all; method: immunoSEQ multiplex PCR. This sample has under 55,000 clones; about 88% occur once, and the top ten carry 2.5% to 3.5%. Time point defined: pretreatment peripheral blood. The input for sequencing was PBMCs, taken around atezolizumab (anti-PD-L1) treatment. The source of these receptors is a man in his 70s with urothelial cancer.

The chain links TRBV7-6 to TRBJ1-1; possible D gene TRBD1, 5 bases. The ends were cut back, 5 bases at V and 1 base at J, with 8 bases in the middle. This CDR3 is 13 amino acids long. The germline V gene has CDR1 SGHVS and CDR2 FNYEAQ. The chain's CDR3 is CASSVQENTEAFF. DNA for the CDR3: TGTGCCAGCAGCGTACAGGAGAACACTGAAGCTTTCTTT. The whole variable domain, remainder taken from reference TRBV7-6 and TRBJ1-1, is GAGVSQSPRYKVTKRGQDVALRCDPISGHVSLYWYRQALGQGPEFLTYFNYEAQQDKSGLPNDRFSAERPEGSISTLTIQRTEQRDSAMYRCASSVQENTEAFFGQGTRLTVV.

The chain employs TRBV20-1 and TRBJ1-1; D unclear. V gave up 5 bases and J gave up 1 base, with 5 bases separating them. Germline CDR1 reads DFQATT; CDR2 reads SNEGSKA (reference sequence). The CDR3 is 11 amino acids. The CDR3 DNA sequence: TGCAGTGCTGCACAGAACACTGAAGCTTTCTTT. It yields the protein CSAAQNTEAFF.

The chain combines TRBV18 with TRBJ1-2, with 7 bases aligning to TRBD1. This CDR3 spans 15 amino acids. Germline-derived CDR1 and CDR2 are KGHSH and LQKENI. V gave up 4 bases and J gave up 1 base; unmatched junction bases: 6. In DNA form, the CDR3 reads TGTGCCAGCTCACTACCGACAGGGATTAACTATGGCTACACCTTC. Amino acids: CASSLPTGINYGYTF.

The chain uses TRBV7-6 and TRBJ2-7; D perhaps matches TRBD2 (5 bases). V was clipped by 1 base and J by 5 bases, with 9 bases between them. Germline values: CDR1 SGHVS, CDR2 FNYEAQ. This CDR3 spans 13 amino acids. The chain's CDR3 is CASSLGRGNEQYF. CDR3 DNA sequence: TGTGCCAGCAGCTTAGGACGGGGAAACGAGCAGTACTTC.

The V and J genes are TRBV6-1 and TRBJ1-1; D might be TRBD1 (6 bases). The CDR3 length is 13 residues. Germline values: CDR1 MNHNS, CDR2 SASEGT. The V end was cut by 6 bases, the J end by 2 bases, with 10 bases between. This CDR3 reads CASSADRNTEAFF. Here the CDR3 DNA reads TGTGCCAGCAGCGCGGACAGAAACACTGAAGCTTTCTTT.